This T cell receptor beta chain was captured in a study of blood T cell repertoires in COVID-19 (dated by TCRdb to the early 2020s). In terms of the full investigation: Samples from collaborators originated in the United States, Italy and Spain and spanned both the acute and convalescent phases of COVID-19. The prospective study material was composed of cDNA or gDNA derived from T cells, B-cell-depleted T cells, or PBMCs. The dataset comprised deeply sampled blood TCRbeta repertoires from subjects exposed to, actively infected with, or recovered from COVID-19. The repertoires were released in a freely available public database intended as a resource for research on the immune response to SARS-CoV-2. Samples came from the ongoing ImmuneRACE study (first 160 participants) plus 1,254 subjects from 6 global collaborators. Nearly every sample came with metadata listing a de-identified subject ID, COVID-19 status, age in years and sex. HLA class I and class II types, where available, came from metadata supplied by the sample provider rather than from assay-based typing.

The collaborating institutions used their own protocols to collect whole blood in K2EDTA tubes. Collaborator samples were shipped for TCRbeta analysis as frozen whole blood, isolated PBMCs, or DNA extracted from either sample type. TCRbeta CDR3 regions were amplified from genomic DNA using the immunoSEQ Assay, a bias-controlled multiplex PCR. Regarding the original processing steps: The number of nucleated cells in each sample was estimated by amplification of reference gene primers within the assay. To quantify the absolute abundance of each unique TCRbeta CDR3 rearrangement, sequence reads were collapsed and filtered. For each sample, productive Simpson clonality was calculated as the square root of Simpson's diversity index over productive rearrangements. What TCRdb holds here is the immuneACCESS table cut down to in-frame rearrangements. Part of the clones is not present; checked against another copy, under half of the missing clones reflect an unresolved V gene, and the others are unexplained. The DNA was the basis for D and trimming; V, J and clone size are from that table. The sample records 150,000 to 200,000 clones, around 82% of which are singletons. The biggest ten clones account for around 9.5% of the sample.

V loses 10 bases of germline sequence and J loses 5 bases, and the interval between the two ends is 17 bases. Based on the germline V gene (reference sequence), the CDR1 and CDR2 sequences are SEHNR and FQNEAQ. Counted from cysteine to phenylalanine, this CDR3 has 13 amino acids. The retained sequence is limited to the CDR3, 39 bases, with the frame set at the first base. Beyond this particular receptor, the publication reports: The amount of clinical and demographic metadata varied by source and participant and was provided uncurated.

Note on this clone: Its antigen is unknown. No base qualities exist here, and no much larger clone lies one base off it.

The sequence came from a woman of 80 years or more with acute or convalescent COVID-19. Sequenced sample: peripheral blood. The sequence is built from TRBV7-9 and TRBJ1-1, with the D gene uncertain. This receptor carries the CDR3 CATTLSGVTEAFF. DNA sequence: TGTGCCACCACATTATCCGGGGTAACTGAAGCTTTCTTT.